The clone carrying this TCR beta chain was found once. Trimming pared 2 bases from V and 2 bases from J, leaving 13 bases between. The CDR3 contains 16 residues. In germline, CDR1 is MNHEY, CDR2 SMNVEV (reference sequence). The data are from a study of cytomegalovirus exposure and HLA in healthy donors. Study background: Within the Caucasian-associated ancestry cluster were about 81% of the approximately 390 genotyped donors.

The PCR was carried out with 60 Vbeta primers and 13 Jbeta primers. Using immunoSEQ multiplex PCR, the repertoire was profiled, and TCRdb retains in-frame clones only, with some absent. The sample holds 140,000 or so clones, around 75% seen once. Sequencing used PBMCs. This sequence originates from a woman aged 30 to 39 in good health and CMV-seronegative. The gene calls are TRBV27 and TRBJ1-5; D is possibly TRBD1 (6 bases). CDR3 in DNA: TGTGCCAGCAGTTTAATGGCAGGGGCCCGCAATCAGCCCCAGCATTTT. Translation: CASSLMAGARNQPQHF.